These 5 T cell receptor beta chains share one sample of origin, sequenced in a study of blood T cell repertoires in COVID-19. The assay was immunoSEQ multiplex PCR, and TCRdb's table has in-frame clones only and misses some. The table records about 250,000 clones, roughly 88% of them present only once. The sequenced material came from peripheral blood. The source is a woman younger than 45 with acute or convalescent COVID-19.

The rearrangement links TRBV7-9 to TRBJ2-7, with 7 bases fitting TRBD2. Germline values: CDR1 SEHNR, CDR2 FQNEAQ (reference sequence). This CDR3 is built from 18 residues. The V segment lost 0 bases and the J segment 3 bases; nucleotides outside the gene matches: 14. The CDR3 sequence: CASSLALTDLAVLYEQYF. The CDR3 DNA reads TGTGCCAGCAGCTTAGCGCTGACTGACCTAGCGGTACTCTACGAGCAGTACTTC.

This clone appeared a single time. This chain uses TRBV27 with TRBJ2-7; 13 bases are shared with TRBD2. The CDR3 is 13 residues long. Germline loops: CDR1 MNHEY, CDR2 SMNVEV (reference sequence). The V gene end was trimmed by 6 bases and the J gene end by 4 bases; junction bases not matched to a gene: 0. The CDR3 reads CASRTSGGYEQYF. CDR3 DNA: TGTGCCAGCAGGACTAGCGGGGGGTACGAGCAGTACTTC.

This clone is a singleton in its sample. The chain combines TRBV29-1 with TRBJ2-7, with D possibly matching TRBD1 (6 bases). Trimming pared 6 bases from V and 0 bases from J, leaving 9 bases between. The CDR3 loop spans 12 amino acids. Germline CDR1 SQVTM, CDR2 ANQGSEA. Here the CDR3 reads CSVTGSSYEQYF. For the CDR3, the DNA is TGCAGCGTGACAGGATCCTCCTACGAGCAGTACTTC.

This chain links TRBV27 with TRBJ1-1; D gene ambiguous. The ends were cut back, 1 base at V and 4 bases at J, with 10 bases in the middle. This CDR3 region has 14 residues. Germline V gene sequence: CDR1 MNHEY, CDR2 SMNVEV (reference sequence). The CDR3 DNA is TGTGCCAGCAGTTTATTCCGGGGTGTCACTGAAGCTTTCTTT. Residues: CASSLFRGVTEAFF.

This chain uses TRBV4-1 with TRBJ1-2, with TRBD1 matching over 8 bases. This CDR3 contains 16 residues. CDR1 and CDR2 (germline): MGHRA, YSYEKL. J was trimmed by 7 bases and V by 0 bases; bases with no gene match: 10. CDR3 in amino acids: CASSQDSRQGARGYTF. The CDR3 bases are TGCGCCAGCAGCCAAGATAGTAGGCAGGGGGCTCGTGGCTACACCTTC.